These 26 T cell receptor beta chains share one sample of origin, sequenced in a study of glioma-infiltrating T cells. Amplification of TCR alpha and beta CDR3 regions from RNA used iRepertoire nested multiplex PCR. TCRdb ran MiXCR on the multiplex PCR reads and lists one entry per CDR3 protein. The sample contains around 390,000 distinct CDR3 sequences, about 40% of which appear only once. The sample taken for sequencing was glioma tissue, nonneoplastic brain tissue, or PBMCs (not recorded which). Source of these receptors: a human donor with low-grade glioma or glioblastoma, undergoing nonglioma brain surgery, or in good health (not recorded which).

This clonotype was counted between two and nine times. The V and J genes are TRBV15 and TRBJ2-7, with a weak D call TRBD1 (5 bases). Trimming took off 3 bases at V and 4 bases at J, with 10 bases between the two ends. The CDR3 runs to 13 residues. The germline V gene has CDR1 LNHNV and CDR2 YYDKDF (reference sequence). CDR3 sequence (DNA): TGTGCCACCAGCAGCTCCTACAGGTACGAGCAGTACTTC. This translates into CATSSSYRYEQYF.

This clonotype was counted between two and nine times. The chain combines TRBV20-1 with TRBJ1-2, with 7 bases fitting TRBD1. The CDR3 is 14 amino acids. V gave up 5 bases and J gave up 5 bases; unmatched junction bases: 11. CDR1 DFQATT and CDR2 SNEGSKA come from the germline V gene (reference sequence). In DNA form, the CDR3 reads TGCAGTGCTGATGGGTCGACAGGGCGGTATGGCTACACCTTC. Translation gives CSADGSTGRYGYTF.

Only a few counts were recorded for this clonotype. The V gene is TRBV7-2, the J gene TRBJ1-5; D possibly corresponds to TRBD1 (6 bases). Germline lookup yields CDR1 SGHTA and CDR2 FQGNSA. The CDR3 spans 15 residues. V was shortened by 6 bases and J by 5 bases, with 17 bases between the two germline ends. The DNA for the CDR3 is TGTGCCAGCAGGCAGGGGTTAGGCTTCGATCAGCCCCAGCATTTT. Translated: CASRQGLGFDQPQHF.

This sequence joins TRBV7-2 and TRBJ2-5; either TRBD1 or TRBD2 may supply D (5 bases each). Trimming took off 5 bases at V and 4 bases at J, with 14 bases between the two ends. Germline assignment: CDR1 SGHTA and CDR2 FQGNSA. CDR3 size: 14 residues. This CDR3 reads CASSETVGRETQYF. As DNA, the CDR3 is TGTGCCAGCAGCGAGACAGTTGGGAGAGAGACCCAGTACTTC.

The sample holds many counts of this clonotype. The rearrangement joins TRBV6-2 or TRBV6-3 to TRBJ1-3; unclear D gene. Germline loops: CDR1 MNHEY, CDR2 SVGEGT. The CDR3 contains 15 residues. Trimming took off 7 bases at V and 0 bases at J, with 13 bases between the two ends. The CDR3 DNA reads TGTGCCAGCACTCTATGGGCCAGCTCTGGAAACACCATATATTTT. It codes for CASTLWASSGNTIYF.

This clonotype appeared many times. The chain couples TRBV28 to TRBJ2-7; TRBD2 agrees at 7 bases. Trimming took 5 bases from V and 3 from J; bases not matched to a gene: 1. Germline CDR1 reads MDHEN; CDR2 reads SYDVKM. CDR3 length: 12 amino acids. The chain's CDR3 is CASSRGGYEQYF. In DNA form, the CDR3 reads TGTGCCAGCAGTCGCGGGGGCTACGAGCAGTACTTC.

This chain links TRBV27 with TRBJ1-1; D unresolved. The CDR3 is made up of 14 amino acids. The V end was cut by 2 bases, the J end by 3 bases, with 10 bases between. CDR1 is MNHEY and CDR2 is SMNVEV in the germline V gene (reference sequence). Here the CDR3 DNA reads TGTGCCAGCAGTTTAGGGCCCCTGCACACTGAAGCTTTCTTT. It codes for CASSLGPLHTEAFF.

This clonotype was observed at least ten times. CDR3 coding DNA: TGTGCCAGCAGTTTATCGTCTCTGAACACTGAAGCTTTCTTT. Protein product: CASSLSSLNTEAFF. The genes are TRBV27 and TRBJ1-1; unclear D gene. The CDR3 is 14 amino acids. Trimming cost V 0 bases and J 0 bases, with 5 bases left between them. Germline V gene lookup returns CDR1 MNHEY and CDR2 SMNVEV (reference sequence).

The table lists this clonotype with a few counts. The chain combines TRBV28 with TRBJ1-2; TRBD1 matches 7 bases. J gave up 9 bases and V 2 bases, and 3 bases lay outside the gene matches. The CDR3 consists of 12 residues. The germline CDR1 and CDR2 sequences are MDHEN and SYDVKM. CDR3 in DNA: TGTGCCAGCAGTTTAGACAGGGCGAGCTACACCTTC. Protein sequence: CASSLDRASYTF.

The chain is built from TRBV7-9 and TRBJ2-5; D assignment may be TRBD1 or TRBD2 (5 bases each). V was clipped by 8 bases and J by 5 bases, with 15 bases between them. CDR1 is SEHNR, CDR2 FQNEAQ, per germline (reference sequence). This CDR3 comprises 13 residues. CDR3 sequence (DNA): TGTGCCAGCGGCCCCACGGGGCGGGAGACCCAGTACTTC. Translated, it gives CASGPTGRETQYF.

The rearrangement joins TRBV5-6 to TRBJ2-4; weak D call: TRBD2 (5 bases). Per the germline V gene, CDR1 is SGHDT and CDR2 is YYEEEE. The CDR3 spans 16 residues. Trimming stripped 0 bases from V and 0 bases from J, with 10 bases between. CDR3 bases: TGTGCCAGCAGCTTGGAACTGGCGGGAGCCAAAAACATTCAGTACTTC. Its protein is CASSLELAGAKNIQYF. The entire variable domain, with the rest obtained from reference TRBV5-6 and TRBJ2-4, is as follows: DAGVTQSPTHLIKTRGQQVTLRCSPKSGHDTVSWYQQALGQGPQFIFQYYEEEERQRGNFPDRFSGHQFPNYSSELNVNALLLGDSALYLCASSLELAGAKNIQYFGAGTRLSVL.

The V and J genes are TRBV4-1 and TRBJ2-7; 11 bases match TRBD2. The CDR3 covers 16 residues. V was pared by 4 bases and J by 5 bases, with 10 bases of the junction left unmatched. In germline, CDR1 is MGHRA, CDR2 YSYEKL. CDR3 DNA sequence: TGCGCCAGCAGCCCGGAAACCGGGACTAGCGGCAACGAGCAGTACTTC. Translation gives CASSPETGTSGNEQYF.

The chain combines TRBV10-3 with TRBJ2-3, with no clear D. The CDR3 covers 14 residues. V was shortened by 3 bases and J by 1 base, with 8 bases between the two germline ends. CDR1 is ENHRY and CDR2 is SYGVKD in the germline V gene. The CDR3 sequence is CAISDSRGTDTQYF. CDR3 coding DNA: TGTGCCATCAGTGATTCCCGGGGCACAGATACGCAGTATTTT.

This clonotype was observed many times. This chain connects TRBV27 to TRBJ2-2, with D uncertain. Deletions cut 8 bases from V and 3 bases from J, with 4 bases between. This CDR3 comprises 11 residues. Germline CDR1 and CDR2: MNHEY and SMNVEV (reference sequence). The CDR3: CASGYTGELFF. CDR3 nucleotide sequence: TGTGCCAGCGGGTACACCGGGGAGCTGTTTTTT.

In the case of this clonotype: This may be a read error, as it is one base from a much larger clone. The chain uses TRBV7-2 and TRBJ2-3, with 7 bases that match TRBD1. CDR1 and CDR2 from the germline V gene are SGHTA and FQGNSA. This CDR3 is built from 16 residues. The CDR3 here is CASSPWTGPSTDTQCF. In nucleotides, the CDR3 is TGTGCCAGCAGCCCTTGGACAGGACCTAGCACAGATACGCAGTGTTTT.

The CDR3 sequence: CASSEWGSTEAFF. Written as DNA, the CDR3 is TGTGCCAGCAGTGAGTGGGGGAGCACTGAAGCTTTCTTT. The chain employs TRBV2 and TRBJ1-1; possibly TRBD1 for D (5 bases). The CDR3 runs to 13 residues. Trimming cost V 3 bases and J 4 bases, with 9 bases left between them. The V gene's germline CDR1 is SNHLY and CDR2 FYNNEI.

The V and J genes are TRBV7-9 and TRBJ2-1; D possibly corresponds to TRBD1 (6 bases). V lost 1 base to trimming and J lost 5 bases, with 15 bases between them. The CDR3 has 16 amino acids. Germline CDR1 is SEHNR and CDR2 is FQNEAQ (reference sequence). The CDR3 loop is CASSLGMGHHHNEQFF. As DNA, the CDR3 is TGTGCCAGCAGCTTAGGAATGGGACACCATCACAATGAGCAGTTCTTC.

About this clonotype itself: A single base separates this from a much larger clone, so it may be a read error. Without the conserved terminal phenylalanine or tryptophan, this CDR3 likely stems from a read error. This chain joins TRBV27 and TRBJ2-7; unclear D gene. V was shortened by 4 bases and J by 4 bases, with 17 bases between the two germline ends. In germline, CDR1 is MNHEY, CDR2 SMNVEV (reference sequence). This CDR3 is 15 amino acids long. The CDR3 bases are TGTGCCAGCAGTTCTGCCCGGGTCCCCGTTTACGAGCAGTACCTC. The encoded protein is CASSSARVPVYEQYL.

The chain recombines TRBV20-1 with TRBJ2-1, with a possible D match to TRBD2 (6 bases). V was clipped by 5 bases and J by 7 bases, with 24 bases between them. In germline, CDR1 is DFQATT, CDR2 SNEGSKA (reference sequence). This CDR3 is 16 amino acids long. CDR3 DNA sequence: TGCAGTGCTCCGCTGGAGGGGCTATATAGAATAAATGAGCAGTTCTTC. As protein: CSAPLEGLYRINEQFF.

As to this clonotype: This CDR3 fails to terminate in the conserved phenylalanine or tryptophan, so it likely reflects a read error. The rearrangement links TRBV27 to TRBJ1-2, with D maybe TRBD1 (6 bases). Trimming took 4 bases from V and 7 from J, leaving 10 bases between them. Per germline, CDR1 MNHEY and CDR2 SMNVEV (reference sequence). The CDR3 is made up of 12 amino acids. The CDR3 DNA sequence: TGTGCCAGCAGTTCAGGGGCCTCTGGCTACACCCTC. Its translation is CASSSGASGYTL.

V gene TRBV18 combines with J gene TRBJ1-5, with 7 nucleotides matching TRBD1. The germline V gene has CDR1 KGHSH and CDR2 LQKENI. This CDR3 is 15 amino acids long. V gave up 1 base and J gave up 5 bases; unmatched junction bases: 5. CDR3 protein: CASSPQTGSHQPQHF. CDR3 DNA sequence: TGTGCCAGCTCACCACAGACAGGGTCGCATCAGCCCCAGCATTTT.

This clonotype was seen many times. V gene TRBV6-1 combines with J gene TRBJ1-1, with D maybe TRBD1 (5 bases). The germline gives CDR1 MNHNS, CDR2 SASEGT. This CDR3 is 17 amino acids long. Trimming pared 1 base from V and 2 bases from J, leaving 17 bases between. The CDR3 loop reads CASSEVWWQGKNTEAFF. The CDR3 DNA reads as TGTGCCAGCAGTGAAGTATGGTGGCAGGGAAAAAACACTGAAGCTTTCTTT.

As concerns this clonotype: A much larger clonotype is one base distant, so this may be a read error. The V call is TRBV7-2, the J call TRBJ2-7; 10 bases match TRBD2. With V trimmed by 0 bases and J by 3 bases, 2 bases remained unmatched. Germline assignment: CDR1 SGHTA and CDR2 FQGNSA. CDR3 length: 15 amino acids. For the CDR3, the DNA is TGTGCCAGCAGCTTAGCCCTAGCGGGAGTCTACGAGCAGTACTTC. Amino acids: CASSLALAGVYEQYF.

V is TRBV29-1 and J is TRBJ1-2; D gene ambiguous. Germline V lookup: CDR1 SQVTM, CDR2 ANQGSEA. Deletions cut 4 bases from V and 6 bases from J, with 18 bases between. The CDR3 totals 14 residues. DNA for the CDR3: TGCAGCGTTGGGTCCAGTCCGGTAAGGGATGGCTACACCTTC. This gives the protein CSVGSSPVRDGYTF.

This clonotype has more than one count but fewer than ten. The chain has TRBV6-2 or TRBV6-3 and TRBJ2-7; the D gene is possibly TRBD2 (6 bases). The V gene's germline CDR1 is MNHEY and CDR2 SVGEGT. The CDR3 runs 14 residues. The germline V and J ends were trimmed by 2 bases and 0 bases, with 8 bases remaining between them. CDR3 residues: CASSYGGVSYEQYF. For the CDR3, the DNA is TGTGCCAGCAGTTACGGCGGGGTCTCCTACGAGCAGTACTTC.

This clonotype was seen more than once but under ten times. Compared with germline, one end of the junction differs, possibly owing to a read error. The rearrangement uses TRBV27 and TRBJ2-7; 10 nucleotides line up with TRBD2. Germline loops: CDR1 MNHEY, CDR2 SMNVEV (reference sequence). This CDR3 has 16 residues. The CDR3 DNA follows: TGTGCCGGCAGTTTGGTATCGCCTAGCGGGAGCCACGAGCAGTACTTC. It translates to CAGSLVSPSGSHEQYF.